These T cell receptor beta chains were read from a single sample in a study of T cell responses to AZD1222 COVID-19 vaccine. Data came from immunoSEQ multiplex PCR; TCRdb stores just in-frame clones and leaves some out. The data contain fewer than 200,000 clones, approximately 90% of them seen just once; the ten biggest clones take up roughly 4%. The starting material was peripheral blood, obtained 28 days after the second dose of the MenACWY control vaccine. The receptors here all came from an adult who received the MenACWY meningococcal vaccine as a control. The CDR3 runs from the conserved cysteine through the conserved F or W. Each record gives: D gene, J gene, V gene, clone size, CDR3 protein, CDR3 DNA. D genes are given only for firm matches. Clone size is given for some rows only: seen once, a few or many times, or a class if the clone is expanded.

TRBD1,TRBJ2-7,TRBV10-1,-,CASSEHPGTGNDEQYF,TGCGCCAGCAGTGAGCATCCCGGGACAGGCAACGACGAGCAGTACTTC
-,TRBJ1-1,TRBV10-3,-,CAISGPRSGLNTEAFF,TGTGCCATCAGTGGACCCCGATCGGGATTGAACACTGAAGCTTTCTTT
-,TRBJ1-6,TRBV3-1/TRBV3-2,-,CASSHTARNSPLHF,TGTGCCAGCAGCCACACGGCCAGAAATTCACCCCTCCACTTT
-,TRBJ2-1,TRBV7-2,-,CASSPPGVGTTGEQFF,TGTGCCAGCAGCCCACCTGGGGTCGGGACAACGGGGGAGCAGTTCTTC
-,TRBJ2-7,TRBV30,-,CAWREGTLYEQYF,TGTGCCTGGAGGGAGGGGACCCTCTACGAGCAGTACTTC
TRBD1,TRBJ1-2,TRBV13,-,CASRTPGTGEGYTF,TGTGCCAGCAGGACCCCCGGGACAGGGGAAGGCTACACCTTC
TRBD1,TRBJ2-6,TRBV9,once,CASSPTPGQEFSGANVLTF,TGTGCCAGCAGTCCAACTCCGGGACAGGAGTTCTCTGGGGCCAACGTCCTGACTTTC
TRBD2,TRBJ2-1,TRBV5-4,-,CASRKVAGVGNEQFF,TGTGCCAGCAGGAAAGTAGCGGGAGTAGGCAATGAGCAGTTCTTC
TRBD1,TRBJ2-2,TRBV5-6,once,CASSFLGTGIAGELFF,TGTGCCAGCAGCTTCTTAGGGACAGGGATTGCCGGGGAGCTGTTTTTT
-,TRBJ1-3,TRBV11-2,-,CASSLEGANTIYF,TGTGCCAGCAGCTTAGAGGGGGCAAACACCATATATTTT
-,TRBJ2-3,TRBV10-1,once,CASSESTGAFGSDTQYF,TGCGCCAGCAGTGAGTCGACCGGGGCCTTCGGGTCAGATACGCAGTATTTT
TRBD2,TRBJ2-1,TRBV7-8,-,CASRGGLANEQFF,TGTGCCAGCAGAGGGGGACTAGCAAATGAGCAGTTCTTC
-,TRBJ2-2,TRBV7-3,-,CASSLAVFGELFF,TGTGCCAGCAGCCTCGCAGTCTTCGGGGAGCTGTTTTTT
TRBD1,TRBJ2-7,TRBV6-2/TRBV6-3,-,CASSYGQGSIYEQYF,TGTGCCAGCAGTTATGGACAGGGGTCAATCTACGAGCAGTACTTC
TRBD1,TRBJ2-3,TRBV18,-,CASNSSGTGGGTQYF,TGTGCCAGCAATTCCTCCGGGACAGGGGGGGGTACGCAGTATTTT
-,TRBJ2-3,TRBV20-1,-,CSATADTQYF,TGCAGTGCTACGGCGGATACGCAGTATTTT
-,TRBJ2-1,TRBV28,once,CASGRTQFF,TGTGCCAGCGGACGGACGCAGTTCTTC